This T cell receptor beta chain was documented in a study of long-term antiretroviral therapy in people with HIV. On the study more broadly: In the earliest collections, sampling predates the 2015 immediate-ART recommendation by about a decade. Study findings and constraints: It was observed that HIV repertoires exhibited narrower CDR3 length ranges than controls.

At the survey level, the v3.0 immunoSEQ assay was run. The target of sequencing was 40,000-50,000 T-cell genomes per sample. TCRdb's copy holds only in-frame clones and misses some; the assay was immunoSEQ multiplex PCR. This sample yields about 19,000 clones, of which approximately 85% are seen a single time; 5% to 7.5% belongs to the top ten. About this clone: Antigen: not known.

The junction had 11 bases not matched to a gene; V was cut back by 6 bases and J by 4 bases. CDR3 length equals 16 residues. Germline V lookup: CDR1 MDHEN, CDR2 SYDVKM. The specimen comprised unsorted PBMCs, sampled at the start of antiretroviral therapy, before treatment. The chain carries TRBV28 and TRBJ2-7, with 11 bases lining up with TRBD1. The TCR was taken from a man younger than 35 with HIV. CDR3 loop: CASRPGTGGTIYEQYF. The CDR3 nucleotides are TGTGCCAGCAGGCCCGGGACAGGGGGTACAATTTACGAGCAGTACTTC.